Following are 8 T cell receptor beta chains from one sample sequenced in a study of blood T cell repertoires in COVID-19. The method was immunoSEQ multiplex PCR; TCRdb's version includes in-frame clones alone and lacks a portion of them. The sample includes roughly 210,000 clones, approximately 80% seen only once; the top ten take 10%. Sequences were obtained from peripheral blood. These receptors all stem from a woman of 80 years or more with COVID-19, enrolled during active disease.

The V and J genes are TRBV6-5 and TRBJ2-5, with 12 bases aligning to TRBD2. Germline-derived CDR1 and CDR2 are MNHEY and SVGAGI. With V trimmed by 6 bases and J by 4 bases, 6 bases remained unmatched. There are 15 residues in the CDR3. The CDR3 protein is CASSNGLAGRETQYF. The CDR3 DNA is TGTGCCAGCAGCAACGGACTAGCGGGGCGAGAGACCCAGTACTTC.

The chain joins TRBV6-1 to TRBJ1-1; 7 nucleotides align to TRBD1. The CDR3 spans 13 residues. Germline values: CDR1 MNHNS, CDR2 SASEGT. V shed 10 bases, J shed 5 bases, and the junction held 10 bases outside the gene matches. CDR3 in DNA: TGTGCCATCAGGGGGAGGGGCGGGACTGAAGCTTTCTTT. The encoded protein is CAIRGRGGTEAFF.

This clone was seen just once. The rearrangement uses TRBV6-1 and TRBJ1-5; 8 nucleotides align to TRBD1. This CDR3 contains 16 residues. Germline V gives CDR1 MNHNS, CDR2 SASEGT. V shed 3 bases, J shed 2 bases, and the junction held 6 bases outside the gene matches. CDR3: CASSDRDRGGNQPQHF. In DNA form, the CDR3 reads TGTGCCAGCAGTGACCGAGACAGGGGCGGCAATCAGCCCCAGCATTTT.

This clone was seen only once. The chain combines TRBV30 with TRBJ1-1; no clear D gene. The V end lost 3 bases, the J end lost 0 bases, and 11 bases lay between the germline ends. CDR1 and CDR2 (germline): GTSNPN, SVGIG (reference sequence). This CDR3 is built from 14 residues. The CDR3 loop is CAWREGHLNTEAFF. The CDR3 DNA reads TGTGCCTGGAGAGAGGGTCACCTGAACACTGAAGCTTTCTTT.

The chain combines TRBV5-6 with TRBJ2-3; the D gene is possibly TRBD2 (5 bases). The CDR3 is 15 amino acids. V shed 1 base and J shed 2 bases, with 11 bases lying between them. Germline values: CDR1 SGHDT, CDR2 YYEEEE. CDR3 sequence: CASSLRDDYTDTQYF. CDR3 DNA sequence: TGTGCCAGCAGCTTGCGTGACGACTACACAGATACGCAGTATTTT.

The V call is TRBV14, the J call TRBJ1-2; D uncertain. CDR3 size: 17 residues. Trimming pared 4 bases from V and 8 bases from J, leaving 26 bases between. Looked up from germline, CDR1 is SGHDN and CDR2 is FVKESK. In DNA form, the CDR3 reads TGTGCCAGCAGCCTCGCCCTCACACGCCGGGAAGAACGAGGCTACACCTTC. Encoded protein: CASSLALTRREERGYTF.

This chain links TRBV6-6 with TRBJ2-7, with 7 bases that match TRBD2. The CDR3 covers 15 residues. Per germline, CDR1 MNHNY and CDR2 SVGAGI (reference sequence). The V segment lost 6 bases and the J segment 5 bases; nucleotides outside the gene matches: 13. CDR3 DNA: TGTGCCAGCAGACCCGGGACTACCCAGTCCGACGAGCAGTACTTC. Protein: CASRPGTTQSDEQYF.

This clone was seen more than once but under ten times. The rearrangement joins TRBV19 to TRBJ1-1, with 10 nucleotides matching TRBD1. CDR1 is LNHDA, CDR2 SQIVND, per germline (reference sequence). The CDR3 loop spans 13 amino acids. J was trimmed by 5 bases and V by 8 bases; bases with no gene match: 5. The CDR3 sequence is CASAGQGLTEAFF. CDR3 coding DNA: TGTGCCAGTGCGGGACAGGGGTTGACTGAAGCTTTCTTT.